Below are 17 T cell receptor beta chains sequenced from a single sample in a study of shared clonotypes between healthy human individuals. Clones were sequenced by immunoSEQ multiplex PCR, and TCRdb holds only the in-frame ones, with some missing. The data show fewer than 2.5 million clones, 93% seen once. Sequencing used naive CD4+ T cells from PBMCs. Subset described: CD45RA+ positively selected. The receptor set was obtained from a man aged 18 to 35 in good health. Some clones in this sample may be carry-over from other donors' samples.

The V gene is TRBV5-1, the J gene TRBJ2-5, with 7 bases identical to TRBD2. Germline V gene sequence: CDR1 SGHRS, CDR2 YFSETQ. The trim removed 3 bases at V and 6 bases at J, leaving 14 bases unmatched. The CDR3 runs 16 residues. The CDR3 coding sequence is TGCGCCAGCAGCTCCGGGGGGAGTGAGATAAGAAAGACCCAGTACTTC. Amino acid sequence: CASSSGGSEIRKTQYF. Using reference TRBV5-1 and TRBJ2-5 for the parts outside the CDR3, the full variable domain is KAGVTQTPRYLIKTRGQQVTLSCSPISGHRSVSWYQQTPGQGLQFLFEYFSETQRNKGNFPGRFSGRQFSNSRSEMNVSTLELGDSALYLCASSSGGSEIRKTQYFGPGTRLLVL.

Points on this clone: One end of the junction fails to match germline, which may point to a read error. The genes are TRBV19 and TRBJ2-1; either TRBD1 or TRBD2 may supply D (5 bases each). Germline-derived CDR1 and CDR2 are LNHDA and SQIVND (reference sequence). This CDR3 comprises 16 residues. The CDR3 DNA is TGTGCCGGTAGTATAGAACAGGAGAGGGTCTACAATGAGCAGTTCTTC. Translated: CAGSIEQERVYNEQFF.

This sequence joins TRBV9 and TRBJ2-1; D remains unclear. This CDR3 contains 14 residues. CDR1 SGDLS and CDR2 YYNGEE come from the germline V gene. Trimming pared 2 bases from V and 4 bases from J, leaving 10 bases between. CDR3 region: CASSVSSHYNEQFF. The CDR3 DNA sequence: TGTGCCAGCAGCGTGAGCTCGCATTACAATGAGCAGTTCTTC.

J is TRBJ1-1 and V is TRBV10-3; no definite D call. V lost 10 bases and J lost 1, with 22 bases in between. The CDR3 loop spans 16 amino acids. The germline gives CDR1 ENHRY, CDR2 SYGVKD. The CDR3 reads CATTSRAVAQNTEAFF. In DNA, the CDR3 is TGTGCCACTACTTCCCGGGCAGTAGCCCAGAACACTGAAGCTTTCTTT.

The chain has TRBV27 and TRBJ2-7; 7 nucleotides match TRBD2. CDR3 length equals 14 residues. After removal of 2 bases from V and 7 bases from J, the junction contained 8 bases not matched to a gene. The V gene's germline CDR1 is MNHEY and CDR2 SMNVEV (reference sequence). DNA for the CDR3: TGTGCCAGCAGTTTAGGAGGGAGGGCCGGTGAGCAGTACTTC. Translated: CASSLGGRAGEQYF.

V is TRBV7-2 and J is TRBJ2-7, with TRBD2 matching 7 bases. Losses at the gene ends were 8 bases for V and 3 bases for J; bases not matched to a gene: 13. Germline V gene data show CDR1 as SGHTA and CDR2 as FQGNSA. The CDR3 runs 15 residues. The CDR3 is CASALGLADYYEQYF. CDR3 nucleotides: TGTGCCAGCGCCCTTGGGCTAGCGGACTACTACGAGCAGTACTTC.

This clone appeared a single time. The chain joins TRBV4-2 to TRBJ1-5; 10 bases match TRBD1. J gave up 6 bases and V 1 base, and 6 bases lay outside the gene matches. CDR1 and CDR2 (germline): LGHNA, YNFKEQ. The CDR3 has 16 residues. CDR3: CASSQVDRGRGQPQHF. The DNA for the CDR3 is TGTGCCAGCAGCCAAGTCGACAGGGGGCGAGGTCAGCCCCAGCATTTT.

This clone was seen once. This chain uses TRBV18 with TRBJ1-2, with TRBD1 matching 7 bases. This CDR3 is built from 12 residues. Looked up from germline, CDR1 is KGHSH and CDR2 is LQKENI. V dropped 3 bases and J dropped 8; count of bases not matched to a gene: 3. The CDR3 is CASSPPDRGYTF. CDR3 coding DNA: TGTGCCAGCTCACCTCCGGACAGGGGCTACACCTTC.

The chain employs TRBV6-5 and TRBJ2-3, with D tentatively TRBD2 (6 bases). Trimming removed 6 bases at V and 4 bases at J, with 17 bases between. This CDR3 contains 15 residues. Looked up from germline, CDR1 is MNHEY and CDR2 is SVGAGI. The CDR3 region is CASRVRGLGADTQYF. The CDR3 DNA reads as TGTGCCAGCAGGGTACGGGGGTTAGGCGCAGATACGCAGTATTTT.

CDR3 DNA sequence: TGTGCCAGCAGCCGGGGACAGTGGATGAGCACTGAAGCTTTCTTT. As protein: CASSRGQWMSTEAFF. V and J are TRBV5-6 and TRBJ1-1; 7 positions agree with TRBD1. V was pared by 4 bases and J by 4 bases, with 10 bases of the junction left unmatched. Germline CDR1 reads SGHDT; CDR2 reads YYEEEE. The length of the CDR3 is 15 residues.

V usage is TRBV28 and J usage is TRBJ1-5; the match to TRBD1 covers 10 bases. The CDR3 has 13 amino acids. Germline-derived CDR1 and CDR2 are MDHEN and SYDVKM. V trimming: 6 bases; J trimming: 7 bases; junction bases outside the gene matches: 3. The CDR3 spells CASRGTGAQPQHF. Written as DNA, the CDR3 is TGTGCCAGCAGGGGGACAGGGGCCCAGCCCCAGCATTTT.

CDR3 sequence reads: CSAWNEKLFF. For the CDR3, the DNA is TGCAGTGCATGGAATGAAAAACTGTTTTTT. This rearrangement joins TRBV20-1 to TRBJ1-4; no firm D call. The CDR3 contains 10 residues. The germline CDR1 and CDR2 sequences are DFQATT and SNEGSKA (reference sequence). V was clipped by 6 bases and J by 5 bases, with 4 bases between them.

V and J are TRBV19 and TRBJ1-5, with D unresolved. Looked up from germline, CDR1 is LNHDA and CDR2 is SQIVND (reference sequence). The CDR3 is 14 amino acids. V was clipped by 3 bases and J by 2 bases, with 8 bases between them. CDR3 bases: TGTGCCAGTAGTATGGTGGGTGGCAATCAGCCCCAGCATTTT. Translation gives CASSMVGGNQPQHF.

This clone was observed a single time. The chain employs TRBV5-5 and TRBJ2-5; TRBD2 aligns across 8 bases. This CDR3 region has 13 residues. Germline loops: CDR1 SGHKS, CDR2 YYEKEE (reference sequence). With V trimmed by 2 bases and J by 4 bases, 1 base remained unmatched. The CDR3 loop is CASSFAGGETQYF. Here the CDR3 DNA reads TGTGCCAGCAGCTTCGCGGGAGGAGAGACCCAGTACTTC.

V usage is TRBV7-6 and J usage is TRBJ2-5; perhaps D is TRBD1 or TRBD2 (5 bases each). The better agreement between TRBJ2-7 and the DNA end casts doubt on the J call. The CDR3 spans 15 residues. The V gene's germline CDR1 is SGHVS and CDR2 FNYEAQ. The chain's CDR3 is CASSPTGTASYEQYF. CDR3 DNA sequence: TGTGCCAGCAGCCCTACCGGGACGGCCTCCTACGAGCAGTACTTC.

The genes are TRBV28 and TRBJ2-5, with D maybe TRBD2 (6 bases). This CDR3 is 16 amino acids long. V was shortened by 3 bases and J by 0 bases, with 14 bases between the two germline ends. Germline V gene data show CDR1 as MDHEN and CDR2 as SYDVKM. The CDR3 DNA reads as TGTGCCAGCAGTTTCCCCGGGACTCTTTACCAAGAGACCCAGTACTTC. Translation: CASSFPGTLYQETQYF.

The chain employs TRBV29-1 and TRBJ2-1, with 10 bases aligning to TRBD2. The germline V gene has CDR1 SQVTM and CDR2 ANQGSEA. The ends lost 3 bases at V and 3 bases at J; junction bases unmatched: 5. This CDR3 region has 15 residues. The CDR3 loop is CSVDLAGAFYNEQFF. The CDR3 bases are TGCAGCGTTGATCTAGCGGGGGCTTTCTACAATGAGCAGTTCTTC.